This is a list of T cell receptor beta chains from one sample in a study of breast tumors, draining lymph nodes, adjacent tissues. In TCRdb, the multiplex PCR reads were re-called with MiXCR into one record per CDR3 protein. The sample lists some 53,000 distinct CDR3 sequences, over 40% occurring once. Specimen: breast tumor tissue. Receptor source: a female donor with breast cancer. Some clones in this sample may be carry-over from other donors' samples. Each CDR3 is given with its conserved first and last residue. A D gene is named only where the DNA matches it firmly. For some rows the clone size is stated as once, few or many, or as a class when expanded; others skip it.

CDR3,DNA,D,J,V,size
CASSLYGLRTGNNEQFF,TGTGCCAGCAGCTTGTACGGGCTCCGGACTGGAAACAATGAGCAGTTCTTC,-,TRBJ2-1,TRBV5-4,many
CASSGILGSLEQFF,TGTGCCAGCAGCGGGATTTTAGGTAGCCTCGAGCAGTTCTTC,-,TRBJ2-1,TRBV14,many
CAWSGQGARLYGYTF,TGTGCCTGGTCGGGACAGGGGGCTAGGCTCTATGGCTACACCTTC,TRBD1,TRBJ1-2,TRBV30,many
CSATSNRDEQYF,TGCAGTGCTACCAGCAACAGGGACGAGCAGTACTTC,-,TRBJ2-7,TRBV20-1,many
CASSHQAGGRDEQYF,TGCGCCAGCAGCCACCAAGCGGGAGGGAGGGACGAGCAGTACTTC,TRBD2,TRBJ2-7,TRBV4-3,-
CSVEGRGWAQYFGPGNQPQHF,-,-,TRBJ1-5,TRBV29-1,-
CASSKNRDRGLEQYF,TGCGCCAGCAGCAAAAACCGGGACAGGGGGCTAGAGCAGTACTTC,TRBD1,TRBJ2-7,TRBV4-3,many
CASSLDGGVANYGYTF,TGTGCCAGCAGCTTAGACGGGGGGGTAGCTAACTATGGCTACACCTTC,-,TRBJ1-2,TRBV11-2,-
CASSHGRGNQPQHF,TGTGCCAGCAGCCATGGACGGGGCAATCAGCCCCAGCATTTT,-,TRBJ1-5,TRBV5-6,many
CASSQGQIQETQYF,TGTGCCAGCAGCCAGGGACAGATTCAAGAGACCCAGTACTTC,TRBD1,TRBJ2-5,TRBV7-2,many
CASSPGLAASYEQYF,TGTGCCAGCAGCCCCGGGCTAGCGGCGTCCTACGAGCAGTACTTC,TRBD2,TRBJ2-7,TRBV14,many
CSARRNSGTGRSQFF,TGCAGTGCTAGACGCAACTCCGGGACCGGCCGCTCGCAGTTCTTC,-,TRBJ2-1,TRBV20-1,many
CASSLGTSGSNEQFF,TGTGCCAGCAGCTTAGGGACTAGCGGGAGCAATGAGCAGTTCTTC,TRBD2,TRBJ2-1,TRBV11-3,many
CSARGGETQSF,TGCAGTGCTAGGGGGGGGGAGACCCAGTCCTTC,TRBD2,TRBJ2-5,TRBV20-1,once
CASSSGTGKGEQFF,TGTGCCAGCAGCTCCGGGACAGGGAAGGGTGAGCAGTTCTTC,TRBD1,TRBJ2-1,TRBV7-2,many
CASSAQAGWDEQFF,TGTGCCAGTAGTGCCCAGGCGGGATGGGATGAGCAGTTCTTC,-,TRBJ2-1,TRBV19,-
CSAMGEGEWTDTQYF,TGCAGTGCTATGGGGGAGGGAGAGTGGACAGATACGCAGTATTTT,TRBD2,TRBJ2-3,TRBV20-1,many
CASSFSQGNEKLFF,TGTGCCAGCAGCTTTTCCCAGGGTAATGAAAAACTGTTTTTT,-,TRBJ1-4,TRBV11-2,many
CSARGPAAAPYEQYF,TGCAGTGCACGGGGACCAGCGGCGGCCCCCTACGAGCAGTACTTC,-,TRBJ2-7,TRBV20-1,-
CASSLIDLNTEAFF,TGTGCCAGCAGCTTGATAGACCTGAACACTGAAGCTTTCTTT,-,TRBJ1-1,TRBV5-4,-
CASSAGQNEQFF,TGTGCCAGCAGTGCGGGACAGAATGAGCAGTTCTTC,-,TRBJ2-1,TRBV12-3/TRBV12-4,once
CAIIVRAGGGESQYF,TGTGCCATCATTGTGCGGGCAGGAGGAGGGGAGAGCCAGTACTTC,-,TRBJ2-5,TRBV10-3,-
CASALDRGVSNEQFF,TGTGCCAGCGCCTTGGACAGGGGGGTGTCCAATGAGCAGTTCTTC,TRBD1,TRBJ2-1,TRBV10-3,-
CASSFPPGLAPGELFF,TGTGCCAGCAGTTTTCCTCCGGGACTAGCGCCCGGGGAGCTGTTTTTT,TRBD2,TRBJ2-2,TRBV6-6,many
CASSEVLADPDTQYF,TGTGCCAGCAGTGAGGTCCTTGCTGATCCAGATACGCAGTATTTT,-,TRBJ2-3,TRBV6-1,-
CASSSLTGALDTGELFF,TGCGCCAGCAGCTCCCTTACAGGGGCGTTGGACACCGGGGAGCTGTTTTTT,TRBD1,TRBJ2-2,TRBV5-1,many
CASSPPVAGEGLAQFF,TGTGCCAGCTCACCACCTGTAGCGGGAGAGGGGCTGGCGCAGTTCTTC,TRBD2,TRBJ2-1,TRBV18,-
CASSQDAGPSYEQYF,TGTGCCAGCAGCCAAGATGCAGGGCCTTCCTACGAGCAGTACTTC,-,TRBJ2-7,TRBV4-2,many
CSAPDSAGVGNEQFF,TGCAGTGCTCCCGACTCAGCGGGAGTGGGTAATGAGCAGTTCTTC,TRBD2,TRBJ2-1,TRBV20-1,many
CAISESIQGAREQYF,TGTGCCATCAGTGAGTCGATCCAGGGGGCCCGCGAGCAGTACTTC,TRBD1,TRBJ2-7,TRBV10-3,-
CASSPFGGASYEHF,TGTGCCAGCAGCCCTTTTGGGGGGGCATCCTACGAGCATTTT,-,TRBJ1-5,TRBV7-8,-
CSASRSYEQYF,TGCAGTGCTAGCCGCTCCTACGAGCAGTACTTC,-,TRBJ2-7,TRBV20-1,-
CSVDPGGTDTQYF,TGCAGCGTTGACCCAGGGGGCACAGATACGCAGTATTTT,-,TRBJ2-3,TRBV29-1,medium-sized
CASSRGRQETQYF,TGTGCCAGCAGCAGGGGACGCCAAGAGACCCAGTACTTC,-,TRBJ2-5,TRBV11-2,-
CSARTGGNQPQHF,TGCAGTGCGAGGACAGGGGGCAATCAGCCCCAGCATTTT,TRBD1,TRBJ1-5,TRBV20-1,many
CASSPGRRGANYGYTF,TGTGCCAGCAGTCCAGGGAGACGGGGAGCTAACTATGGCTACACCTTC,-,TRBJ1-2,TRBV7-9,-
CASSQMPAGGHNEQFF,TGTGCCAGCAGCCAAATGCCAGCGGGGGGTCACAATGAGCAGTTCTTC,-,TRBJ2-1,TRBV3-2,many
CASTAGVEKLFF,TGTGCCAGCACCGCGGGGGTGGAAAAACTGTTTTTT,-,TRBJ1-4,TRBV28,many
CASSESSAGGQPQHF,TGCGCCAGCAGTGAGTCATCAGCGGGGGGACAGCCCCAGCATTTT,-,TRBJ1-5,TRBV10-2,-
CSASLAGGPRETQYF,TGCAGTGCTAGTCTAGCGGGAGGCCCCCGAGAGACCCAGTACTTC,TRBD2,TRBJ2-5,TRBV20-1,many
CASSLSGANLAKNIQYF,TGTGCCAGCAGCTTATCGGGGGCGAACCTAGCCAAAAACATTCAGTACTTC,-,TRBJ2-4,TRBV7-2,many
CASSHSSLVGIGELFF,TGTGCCAGCAGTCACTCGTCGCTAGTAGGGATCGGGGAGCTGTTTTTT,-,TRBJ2-2,TRBV6-5,-
CAISASGGAFYEQYF,TGTGCCATCAGTGCCAGCGGGGGGGCTTTCTACGAGCAGTACTTC,TRBD2,TRBJ2-7,TRBV10-3,-
CASSLDPGGIENEAFF,TGTGCCAGCAGCTTAGACCCAGGGGGCATCGAGAATGAAGCTTTCTTT,TRBD1,TRBJ1-1,TRBV11-2,-
CSAQDRPYSNQPQYF,TGCAGTGCTCAGGACAGACCCTATAGCAATCAGCCCCAGTACTTC,-,TRBJ2-5,TRBV20-1,-
CASSDGQATIQPQHF,TGTGCCAGCAGTGACGGACAGGCCACTATTCAGCCCCAGCATTTT,TRBD1,TRBJ1-5,TRBV2,many
CASSYGTWTRDEKLFF,TGTGCCAGCAGTTACGGAACCTGGACGAGGGATGAAAAACTGTTTTTT,-,TRBJ1-4,TRBV6-6,many
CSARAGTSSTDTQYF,TGCAGTGCTAGAGCCGGGACTAGCAGCACAGATACGCAGTATTTT,TRBD2,TRBJ2-3,TRBV20-1,many
CAWKSSYNSPLHF,TGTGCCTGGAAAAGCTCCTATAATTCACCCCTCCACTTT,-,TRBJ1-6,TRBV30,many
CASSLAPRAGNTIYF,TGTGCCAGCAGCTTAGCGCCAAGGGCTGGGAACACCATATATTTT,-,TRBJ1-3,TRBV7-9,-